One and the same sample provided the 9 T cell receptor beta chains below, sequenced in a study of blood T cell repertoires in COVID-19. The method was immunoSEQ multiplex PCR; TCRdb's version includes in-frame clones alone and lacks a portion of them. The sample lists about 220,000 clones, roughly 80% seen once, with 15% to 20% in the top ten. The sample was peripheral blood. The receptors were sampled from a young man with active or convalescent COVID-19.

The V and J genes are TRBV7-8 and TRBJ1-1; D unresolved. Germline V gene lookup returns CDR1 SGHVS and CDR2 FQNEAQ. The CDR3 contains 14 residues. V gave up 4 bases and J gave up 1 base, with 10 bases separating them. The CDR3 spells CASSSPGGNTEAFF. In nucleotides, the CDR3 is TGTGCCAGCAGCTCCCCCGGTGGGAACACTGAAGCTTTCTTT.

This chain uses TRBV5-6 with TRBJ1-6; 7 bases align to TRBD1. Germline CDR1 is SGHDT and CDR2 is YYEEEE. After removal of 5 bases from V and 8 bases from J, the junction contained 7 bases not matched to a gene. There are 14 residues in the CDR3. In DNA form, the CDR3 reads TGTGCCAGCAGTCAAGACAGGGCCGATTCACCCCTCCACTTT. Protein: CASSQDRADSPLHF.

J is TRBJ1-1 and V is TRBV7-6; D is unclear. This CDR3 is 17 amino acids long. CDR1 is SGHVS, CDR2 FNYEAQ, per germline. V dropped 4 bases and J dropped 1 base, with 19 bases sitting between them. The CDR3, as DNA: TGTGCCAGCAGCTATAATCCCGCCTATACGCGGAACACTGAAGCTTTCTTT. This translates into CASSYNPAYTRNTEAFF.

This clone has a handful of counts. V is TRBV6-1 and J is TRBJ2-2; tentative D call: TRBD2 (6 bases). CDR3 length: 14 residues. Trimming cost V 3 bases and J 5 bases, with 10 bases left between them. Germline V gives CDR1 MNHNS, CDR2 SASEGT. The CDR3 DNA is TGTGCCAGCAGTGACGGAGGGAGAACCGGGGAGCTGTTTTTT. It translates to CASSDGGRTGELFF.

The rearrangement links TRBV4-3 to TRBJ2-6; D may be TRBD2 (7 bases). Germline CDR1 is LGHNA and CDR2 is YSLEER. This CDR3 spans 18 amino acids. V lost 3 bases to trimming and J lost 4 bases, with 19 bases between them. CDR3: CASSHEEGGFAGANVLTF. CDR3 in DNA: TGCGCCAGCAGCCATGAGGAGGGGGGGTTTGCCGGGGCCAACGTCCTGACTTTC.

This chain uses TRBV29-1 with TRBJ1-4; D remains unclear. The V gene lost 6 bases and the J gene lost 8 bases, with 16 bases spanning the gap. This CDR3 contains 13 residues. Germline-derived CDR1 and CDR2 are SQVTM and ANQGSEA. The CDR3 sequence is CSVVVTLGEKLFF. The DNA for the CDR3 is TGCAGCGTCGTGGTAACCCTCGGGGAAAAACTGTTTTTT.

The J gene is TRBJ1-4, the V gene TRBV13, with D possibly being TRBD1 (6 bases). Germline-derived CDR1 and CDR2 are PRHDT and FYEKMQ (reference sequence). Trimming left V 1 base short and J 7 bases short, with 13 bases between. CDR3 length equals 15 residues. CDR3 residues: CASSLVRRGTEKLFF. The CDR3, as DNA: TGTGCCAGCAGCTTAGTGCGCAGGGGAACTGAAAAACTGTTTTTT.

The V call is TRBV5-5, the J call TRBJ2-7, with D maybe TRBD2 (5 bases). Germline V lookup: CDR1 SGHKS, CDR2 YYEKEE (reference sequence). The CDR3 spans 14 residues. The V gene lost 3 bases and the J gene lost 3 bases, with 13 bases spanning the gap. The CDR3 here is CASSSGLGDYEQYF. The CDR3 region has the DNA TGTGCCAGCAGCTCTGGACTCGGTGACTACGAGCAGTACTTC.

The chain has TRBV12-3 or TRBV12-4 and TRBJ2-2; D is uncertain. The CDR3 spans 10 residues. The V and J ends lost 4 bases and 8 bases respectively, with 2 bases between them. The CDR3 loop reads CASSSGELFF. The CDR3 DNA reads TGTGCCAGCAGTTCGGGGGAGCTGTTTTTT.